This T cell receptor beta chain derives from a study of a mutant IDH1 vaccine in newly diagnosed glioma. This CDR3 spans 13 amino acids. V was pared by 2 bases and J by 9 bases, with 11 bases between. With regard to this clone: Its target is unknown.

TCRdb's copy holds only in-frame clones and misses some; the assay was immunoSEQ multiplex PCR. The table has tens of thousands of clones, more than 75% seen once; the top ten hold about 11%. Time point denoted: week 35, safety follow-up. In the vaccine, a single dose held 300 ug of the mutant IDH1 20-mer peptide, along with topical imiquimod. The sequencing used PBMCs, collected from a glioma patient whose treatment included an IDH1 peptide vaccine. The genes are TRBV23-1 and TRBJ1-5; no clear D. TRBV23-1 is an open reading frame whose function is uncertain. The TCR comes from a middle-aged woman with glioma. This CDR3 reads CASSQPTGLPQHF. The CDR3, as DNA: TGCGCCAGCAGTCAACCGACGGGTCTGCCCCAGCATTTT.